The 26 T cell receptor beta chains below come from one sample, sequenced in a study of shared clonotypes between healthy human individuals (dated by TCRdb to the early 2020s). CD8 naive samples were obtained by positive selection for CCR7 among CD45RO-negative cells, yielding a CD45RA+CCR7+ population from which TemRA cells were excluded. Library construction relied on the immunoSEQ multiplex PCR assay. TCRdb mirrors the immuneACCESS table, restricted to in-frame sequences. Some clones are absent from its copies; in checked studies, under half trace to an unresolved V gene, and the reason for the others is unknown. Recorded for this sample are about 2.2 million clones; approximately 94% of them occurred a single time. The top ten hold 1.5% to 2% of the sample. Sequencing used naive CD8+ T cells from PBMCs. The cell subset or site label corresponds to: CD45RA+CCR7+. The receptors come from a young man in good health. Some clones in this sample may be carry-over from other donors' samples.

This clone was seen just once. The chain uses TRBV28 and TRBJ2-7; D ambiguous. Trimming stripped 3 bases from V and 1 base from J, with 13 bases between. Per the germline V gene, CDR1 is MDHEN and CDR2 is SYDVKM. CDR3 length: 15 amino acids. The CDR3 DNA sequence: TGTGCCAGCAGTTTTCGGCAGCAAGTTTCCTACGAGCAGTACTTC. This translates into CASSFRQQVSYEQYF.

J is TRBJ2-3 and V is TRBV6-5, with unresolved D. CDR1 MNHEY and CDR2 SVGAGI come from the germline V gene. Trimming stripped 5 bases from V and 6 bases from J, with 18 bases between. The CDR3 is made up of 15 amino acids. The CDR3 coding sequence is TGTGCCAGCAGTCATCCTCTGGCGCCGAAGGATACGCAGTATTTT. It translates to CASSHPLAPKDTQYF.

The V and J genes are TRBV10-3 and TRBJ2-7; D gene unclear. The germline V gene encodes CDR1 ENHRY and CDR2 SYGVKD. Trimming took 4 bases from V and 1 from J, leaving 11 bases between them. This CDR3 has 14 amino acids. CDR3 residues: CAISGQDASYEQYF. The DNA of the CDR3 is TGTGCCATCAGTGGCCAGGACGCTTCCTACGAGCAGTACTTC.

This chain joins TRBV11-2 and TRBJ2-1, with 11 bases identical to TRBD2. Germline V gene sequence: CDR1 SGHAT, CDR2 FQNNGV. CDR3 length: 15 amino acids. The V segment lost 5 bases and the J segment 4 bases; nucleotides outside the gene matches: 4. The DNA for the CDR3 is TGTGCCAGCAGCATACTAGCGGGGGATTACAATGAGCAGTTCTTC. It is translated as CASSILAGDYNEQFF. The variable domain in full, completed from reference TRBV11-2 and TRBJ2-1, reads EAGVAQSPRYKIIEKRQSVAFWCNPISGHATLYWYQQILGQGPKLLIQFQNNGVVDDSQLPKDRFSAERLKGVDSTLKIQPAKLEDSAVYLCASSILAGDYNEQFFGPGTRLTVL.

This clone was seen a single time. CDR3 sequence (DNA): TGTGCCAGCAACCCACAGGGGGGCACTGAAGCTTTCTTT. It yields the protein CASNPQGGTEAFF. This sequence joins TRBV7-9 and TRBJ1-1, with 8 positions matching TRBD1. This CDR3 region has 13 residues. Trimming took 7 bases from V and 4 from J; bases not matched to a gene: 5. Looked up from germline, CDR1 is SEHNR and CDR2 is FQNEAQ (reference sequence).

The CDR3 DNA reads TGTGCCAGCAGCGTAGATCGCGGGACAGGGCACGGTAACGAGCAGTACTTC. Amino acid sequence: CASSVDRGTGHGNEQYF. V gene TRBV9 combines with J gene TRBJ2-7, with TRBD1 identical over 9 bases. V shed 0 bases, J shed 5 bases, and the junction held 12 bases outside the gene matches. Germline V gene data show CDR1 as SGDLS and CDR2 as YYNGEE. This CDR3 is 17 amino acids long.

The V and J genes are TRBV19 and TRBJ2-7, with a possible D match to TRBD1 (6 bases). This CDR3 spans 14 amino acids. V was pared by 4 bases and J by 3 bases, with 13 bases between. Germline V CDR1 and CDR2: LNHDA, SQIVND (reference sequence). In nucleotides, the CDR3 is TGTGCCAGTAGTAGAAAACAGGGTGGCTACGAGCAGTACTTC. Translating gives CASSRKQGGYEQYF.

This clone has a handful of counts. The chain recombines TRBV7-9 with TRBJ1-2; tentative D call: TRBD1 (6 bases). The V gene lost 5 bases and the J gene lost 4 bases, with 17 bases spanning the gap. Germline CDR1 SEHNR, CDR2 FQNEAQ (reference sequence). This CDR3 has 15 residues. The CDR3 region has the DNA TGTGCCAGCAGCCTACTGGGGCAGGGGTCCTATGGCTACACCTTC. Amino acids: CASSLLGQGSYGYTF.

The chain links TRBV4-3 to TRBJ2-3; 7 bases align to TRBD2. This CDR3 has 19 amino acids. Germline CDR1 LGHNA, CDR2 YSLEER. The V segment lost 1 base and the J segment 0 bases; nucleotides outside the gene matches: 13. The DNA of the CDR3 is TGCGCCAGCAGCCAAGGCGGGCTAGCGGAAATAACTAGCACAGATACGCAGTATTTT. This translates into CASSQGGLAEITSTDTQYF.

CDR3 in DNA: TGTGCCAGCAGGGCGGCATACAATGAGCAGTTCTTC. Its protein is CASRAAYNEQFF. The J gene is TRBJ2-1, the V gene TRBV27; D remains ambiguous. The CDR3 extends over 12 amino acids. From germline, CDR1 is MNHEY and CDR2 SMNVEV (reference sequence). V shed 6 bases and J shed 4 bases, with 7 bases lying between them.

The chain couples TRBV10-3 to TRBJ2-2; no clear D gene. The V end was cut by 6 bases, the J end by 5 bases, with 7 bases between. Germline CDR1 is ENHRY and CDR2 is SYGVKD. This CDR3 is built from 12 residues. CDR3 sequence: CAIRVGTGELFF. DNA of the CDR3: TGTGCCATCAGGGTGGGGACCGGGGAGCTGTTTTTT.

This chain connects TRBV7-6 to TRBJ2-1, with TRBD2 matching over 8 bases. The length of the CDR3 is 19 residues. Trimming at V came to 7 bases and at J to 7 bases, leaving 24 bases not matched to a gene. Germline CDR1 SGHVS, CDR2 FNYEAQ. The CDR3 DNA follows: TGTGCCAGCACTAACGGGGGGGCGGGAGACCGGAGGGCCCATAATGAGCAGTTCTTC. Translated, it gives CASTNGGAGDRRAHNEQFF.

The V and J genes are TRBV27 and TRBJ2-1; 10 bases align to TRBD2. With V trimmed by 5 bases and J by 6 bases, 10 bases remained unmatched. The CDR3 length is 16 residues. Germline values: CDR1 MNHEY, CDR2 SMNVEV (reference sequence). CDR3 sequence reads: CASSPPGLAGVNEQFF. Here the CDR3 DNA reads TGTGCCAGCAGTCCCCCGGGGCTAGCGGGAGTCAATGAGCAGTTCTTC.

The J gene is TRBJ2-7, the V gene TRBV2; the D gene is possibly TRBD2 (5 bases). V was trimmed by 3 bases and J by 7 bases, leaving 25 bases between them. Germline CDR1 reads SNHLY; CDR2 reads FYNNEI. The CDR3 is 17 residues long. CDR3 bases: TGTGCCAGCAGTGACGGGAACAAACGGACTGACTACGGGGAGCAGTACTTC. Encoded protein: CASSDGNKRTDYGEQYF.

A few counts support this clone. V is TRBV14 and J is TRBJ2-7; no definite D call. Germline values: CDR1 SGHDN, CDR2 FVKESK. CDR3 length equals 15 residues. The ends were cut back, 3 bases at V and 2 bases at J, with 14 bases in the middle. This chain's CDR3 is CASSQVEALPYEQYF. The CDR3 DNA follows: TGTGCCAGCAGCCAGGTCGAAGCTCTCCCCTACGAGCAGTACTTC.

The rearrangement links TRBV28 to TRBJ1-2; TRBD1 matches 7 bases. Germline loops: CDR1 MDHEN, CDR2 SYDVKM. Trimming removed 4 bases from V and 4 bases from J; junction bases left unmatched: 9. This CDR3 contains 15 residues. In DNA form, the CDR3 reads TGTGCCAGCAGTTCAATAGACAGGGAGGTCTATGGCTACACCTTC. It translates to CASSSIDREVYGYTF.

The chain joins TRBV7-9 to TRBJ2-5, with unresolved D. V lost 3 bases and J lost 5, with 7 bases in between. This CDR3 is built from 12 residues. Germline V gives CDR1 SEHNR, CDR2 FQNEAQ (reference sequence). CDR3 residues: CASSLMLETQYF. For the CDR3, the DNA is TGTGCCAGCAGCTTGATGTTGGAGACCCAGTACTTC.

V is TRBV7-9 and J is TRBJ1-1; no clear D gene. The V gene lost 6 bases and the J gene lost 7 bases, with 15 bases spanning the gap. Germline values: CDR1 SEHNR, CDR2 FQNEAQ (reference sequence). The length of the CDR3 is 13 residues. The CDR3 loop reads CASRIERASEAFF. For the CDR3, the DNA is TGTGCCAGCAGGATAGAAAGGGCGAGTGAAGCTTTCTTT.

The rearrangement joins TRBV27 to TRBJ2-5; 7 bases map to TRBD2. This CDR3 spans 14 amino acids. J lost 4 bases, V lost 4 bases, and 6 bases had no gene match. In germline, CDR1 is MNHEY, CDR2 SMNVEV (reference sequence). The CDR3 DNA sequence: TGTGCCAGCAGTTCCGCGGGAGAAGCAGAGACCCAGTACTTC. This encodes CASSSAGEAETQYF.

There are a few counts of this clone. The CDR3 here is CASSTDHEAFF. DNA for the CDR3: TGTGCCAGTAGCACAGACCATGAAGCTTTCTTT. The chain links TRBV19 to TRBJ1-1; no definite D call. The CDR3 has 11 amino acids. The V gene's germline CDR1 is LNHDA and CDR2 SQIVND (reference sequence). The V and J ends lost 6 bases and 7 bases respectively, with 9 bases between them.

This clone was seen only once. The rearrangement uses TRBV10-3 and TRBJ1-1; 7 positions match TRBD1. Germline assignment: CDR1 ENHRY and CDR2 SYGVKD. The CDR3 covers 15 residues. Trimming cost V 3 bases and J 6 bases; bases outside gene matches: 10. CDR3: CAISDAGGGYAEAFF. The CDR3 DNA is TGTGCCATCAGTGATGCTGGAGGGGGCTACGCTGAAGCTTTCTTT.

The chain carries TRBV4-1 and TRBJ1-3, with unresolved D. Trimming took 1 base from V and 9 from J, leaving 10 bases between them. This CDR3 is 13 amino acids long. Germline lookup yields CDR1 MGHRA and CDR2 YSYEKL. CDR3 in amino acids: CASSQGGGATIYF. CDR3 sequence (DNA): TGCGCCAGCAGCCAAGGAGGTGGAGCCACCATATATTTT.

The chain combines TRBV6-5 with TRBJ2-7; 11 bases fit TRBD2. The CDR3 spans 16 residues. J was trimmed by 3 bases and V by 3 bases; bases with no gene match: 7. CDR1 is MNHEY and CDR2 is SVGAGI in the germline V gene. DNA for the CDR3: TGTGCCAGCAGTTATTGGCCCGGACTAGCGGGCTACGAGCAGTACTTC. Protein: CASSYWPGLAGYEQYF.

Turning to this clone: This same CDR3 is encoded by further DNA sequences in the sample. V is TRBV27 and J is TRBJ1-5; the D is unclear. The germline V gene has CDR1 MNHEY and CDR2 SMNVEV (reference sequence). Trimming removed 5 bases from V and 0 bases from J, with 8 bases in between. This CDR3 has 14 amino acids. The CDR3 nucleotides read TGTGCCAGCAGTCCGGACGGTAGCAATCAGCCCCAGCATTTT. Translated, it gives CASSPDGSNQPQHF.

As to this clone: The sample has other DNA sequences that encode this CDR3 too. The chain joins TRBV9 to TRBJ2-7; D unclear. Germline CDR1 SGDLS, CDR2 YYNGEE. CDR3 size: 15 residues. Trimming cost V 0 bases and J 0 bases, with 10 bases left between them. The CDR3 sequence is CASSVGSGSSYEQYF. In DNA, the CDR3 is TGTGCCAGCAGCGTAGGTTCCGGAAGCTCCTACGAGCAGTACTTC. Using reference TRBV9 and TRBJ2-7 for the parts outside the CDR3, the full variable domain is DSGVTQTPKHLITATGQRVTLRCSPRSGDLSVYWYQQSLDQGLQFLIQYYNGEERAKGNILERFSAQQFPDLHSELNLSSLELGDSALYFCASSVGSGSSYEQYFGPGTRLTVT.

The rearrangement uses TRBV5-5 and TRBJ2-5; D is perhaps TRBD1 or TRBD2 (5 bases each). Germline V lookup: CDR1 SGHKS, CDR2 YYEKEE (reference sequence). The CDR3 runs to 16 residues. Trimming pared 1 base from V and 5 bases from J, leaving 18 bases between. This chain's CDR3 is CASSLPRDQPSETQYF. CDR3 DNA: TGTGCCAGCAGCTTGCCCCGGGACCAGCCCTCCGAGACCCAGTACTTC.